What follows are 5 T cell receptor beta chains derived from one specimen sequenced in a study of cytotoxic CD8 clonotypes in ibrutinib-treated CLL. This table comes from immunoSEQ multiplex PCR, and its TCRdb copy is limited to in-frame clones, with some not included. The sample has under 200,000 clones, about four fifths seen once. Sequenced here: PBMCs, sampled after 12 months of ibrutinib treatment. Receptors originate from a human donor with chronic lymphocytic leukemia.

This rearrangement joins TRBV27 to TRBJ1-2; D not resolved. Germline V gene sequence: CDR1 MNHEY, CDR2 SMNVEV (reference sequence). The CDR3 contains 12 residues. V lost 5 bases, J lost 0 bases, and 4 bases lay in between. Written as DNA, the CDR3 is TGTGCCAGCAGTCCCGCTAACTATGGCTACACCTTC. It translates to CASSPANYGYTF.

The V call is TRBV27, the J call TRBJ2-1; 9 bases agree with TRBD2. CDR3 length equals 15 residues. J was trimmed by 2 bases and V by 6 bases; bases with no gene match: 5. The V gene's germline CDR1 is MNHEY and CDR2 SMNVEV (reference sequence). The CDR3 loop reads CASSRLAEPYNEQFF. The CDR3 coding sequence is TGTGCCAGCAGCAGACTAGCGGAACCCTACAATGAGCAGTTCTTC.

This clone was counted a single time. The genes are TRBV28 and TRBJ1-5; D may be TRBD1 (6 bases). CDR1 is MDHEN, CDR2 SYDVKM, per germline. V was cut by 11 bases and J by 6 bases, with 20 bases left in between. This CDR3 region has 14 residues. The CDR3 sequence is CAGRRQGIFQPQHF. The CDR3 region has the DNA TGTGCCGGCCGTCGGCAGGGGATTTTTCAGCCCCAGCATTTT.

The table lists this clone with a count of one. The V gene is TRBV7-9, the J gene TRBJ1-3, with D tentatively TRBD1 (5 bases). From germline, CDR1 is SEHNR and CDR2 FQNEAQ (reference sequence). V gave up 1 base and J gave up 4 bases, with 17 bases separating them. This CDR3 spans 17 amino acids. The CDR3 DNA follows: TGTGCCAGCAGCTTAGTTGCAGGGCCAGAGTCCGGAAACACCATATATTTT. It is translated as CASSLVAGPESGNTIYF.

The J gene is TRBJ2-4, the V gene TRBV18; D gene uncertain. The CDR3 contains 13 residues. V dropped 2 bases and J dropped 2 bases, with 4 bases sitting between them. Germline V CDR1 and CDR2: KGHSH, LQKENI. This CDR3 is CASSPTTKNIQYF. The CDR3 DNA reads as TGTGCCAGCTCACCAACCACCAAAAACATTCAGTACTTC.